The present T cell receptor (beta chain) was sequenced within a study of blood T cells in healthy people across ages. This clonotype was seen just once. Its matching antigen is unknown. A read error may account for a junction end that differs from germline. For the second PCR, which ran for roughly 7 to 11 cycles, a sample-barcoded 5' primer and a J-beta primer mix were used. In TCRdb, the 5' RACE reads were re-called with MiXCR into one record per CDR3 protein. The repertoire includes under 750,000 distinct CDR3 sequences, around 48% of them detected once, and 20% to 25% sits in the top ten. Study-wide results and limits: In the absence of known donor CMV status, changes in expanded clonotypes were possibly confounded. Across the age range, TCR beta diversity per million T cells fell in a roughly linear way. It was held that the diversity estimates obtained from one million T cells were underestimates.

The sample taken for sequencing was blood. The source of this sequence is a man aged 80 or over in good health.

CDR3 DNA: TGCGCCAGCAGTCGAAGGGTGGTAACAGATACGCAGTATTTT. It is translated as CASSRRVVTDTQYF. The V call is TRBV28, the J call TRBJ2-3; D not certain. The CDR3 is 14 residues long. Germline V gene data show CDR1 as MDHEN and CDR2 as SYDVKM.